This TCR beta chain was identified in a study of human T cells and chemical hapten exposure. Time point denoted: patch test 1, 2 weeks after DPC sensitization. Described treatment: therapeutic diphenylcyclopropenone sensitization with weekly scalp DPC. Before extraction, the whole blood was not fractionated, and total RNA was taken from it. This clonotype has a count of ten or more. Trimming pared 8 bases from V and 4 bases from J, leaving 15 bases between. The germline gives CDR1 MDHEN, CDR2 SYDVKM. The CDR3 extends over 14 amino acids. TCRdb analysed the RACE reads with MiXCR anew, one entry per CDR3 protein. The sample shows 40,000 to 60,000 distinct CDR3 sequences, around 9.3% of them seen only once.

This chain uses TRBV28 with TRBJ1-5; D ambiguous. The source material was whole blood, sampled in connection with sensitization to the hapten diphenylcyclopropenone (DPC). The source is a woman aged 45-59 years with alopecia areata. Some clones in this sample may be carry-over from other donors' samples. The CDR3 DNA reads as TGTGCCAGCGTAAAAGCAGGTACGAATCAGCCCCAGCATTTT. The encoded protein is CASVKAGTNQPQHF.